This T cell receptor (beta chain) was captured by sequencing in a study of identical twins. TCRdb fed the 5' RACE reads into MiXCR, producing one record per CDR3 protein. The sample yields about 530,000 distinct CDR3 sequences, over 12% seen once. In its sample, this clonotype was seen a few times. Its matching antigen is unknown. Study-wide points: Not following the same donors, the study drew its conclusions from cross-sectional statistical analysis. Zero-insertion findings could be partly confounded by invariant cells (MAIT and iNKT cells).

From germline, CDR1 is DFQATT and CDR2 SNEGSKA (reference sequence). The V end lost 4 bases, the J end lost 2 bases, and 10 bases lay between the germline ends. The CDR3 spans 13 residues. Another study also made use of these data, one on yellow fever vaccine responses in identical twins.

Sequencing was done on a sample of CD4+ T cells sorted from blood. This sequence originates from a woman aged 18-29 years in good health. V and J are TRBV20-1 and TRBJ2-3; tentatively, D is TRBD1 or TRBD2 (6 bases each). CDR3 amino acids: CSAIGGLTDTQYF. The CDR3 region has the DNA TGCAGTGCTATAGGGGGACTCACAGATACGCAGTATTTT.